This TCR beta chain was documented in a study of cytomegalovirus exposure and HLA in healthy donors. Overall study context: One earlier analysis, a look at about 179 million T cells, found about 110 million unique TCR beta sequences.

The study ran its PCR with 60 Vbeta and 13 Jbeta primers. Measured with immunoSEQ multiplex PCR; TCRdb has only the in-frame clones, and not every one. This table holds about 150,000 clones, around 75% found once. The material sequenced was PBMCs. This sequence was found in a human donor in good health.

The CDR3 region is CASSSDTGARTEAFF. CDR3 DNA: TGTGCCAGCAGCTCCGATACAGGGGCCCGGACTGAAGCTTTCTTT. V and J are TRBV7-8 and TRBJ1-1; 7 bases map to TRBD1. In germline, CDR1 is SGHVS, CDR2 FQNEAQ. The length of the CDR3 is 15 residues. Unmatched junction bases numbered 10, after V lost 4 bases and J lost 5 bases.